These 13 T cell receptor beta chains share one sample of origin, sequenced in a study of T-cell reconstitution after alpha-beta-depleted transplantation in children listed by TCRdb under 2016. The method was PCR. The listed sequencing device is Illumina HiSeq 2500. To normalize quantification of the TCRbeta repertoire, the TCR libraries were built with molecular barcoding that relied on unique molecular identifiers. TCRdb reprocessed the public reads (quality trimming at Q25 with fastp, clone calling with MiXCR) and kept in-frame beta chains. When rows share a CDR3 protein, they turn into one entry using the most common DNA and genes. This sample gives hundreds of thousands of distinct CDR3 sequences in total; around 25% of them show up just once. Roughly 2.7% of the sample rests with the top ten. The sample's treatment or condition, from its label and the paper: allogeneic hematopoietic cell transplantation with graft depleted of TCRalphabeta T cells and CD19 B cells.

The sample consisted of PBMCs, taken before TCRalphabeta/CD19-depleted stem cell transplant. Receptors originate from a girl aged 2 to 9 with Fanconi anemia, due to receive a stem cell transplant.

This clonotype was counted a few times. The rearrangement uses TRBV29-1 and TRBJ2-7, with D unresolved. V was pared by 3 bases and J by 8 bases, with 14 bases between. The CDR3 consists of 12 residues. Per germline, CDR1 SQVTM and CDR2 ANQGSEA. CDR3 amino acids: CSVEVGRLKQYF. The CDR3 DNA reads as TGCAGCGTTGAGGTAGGACGCTTGAAGCAGTACTTC.

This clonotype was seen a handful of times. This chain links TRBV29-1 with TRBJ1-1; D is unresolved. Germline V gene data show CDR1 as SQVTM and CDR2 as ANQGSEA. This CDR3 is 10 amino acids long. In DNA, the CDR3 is TGCGTCGGTGGGAACACTGAAGCTTTCTTT. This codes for CVGGNTEAFF.

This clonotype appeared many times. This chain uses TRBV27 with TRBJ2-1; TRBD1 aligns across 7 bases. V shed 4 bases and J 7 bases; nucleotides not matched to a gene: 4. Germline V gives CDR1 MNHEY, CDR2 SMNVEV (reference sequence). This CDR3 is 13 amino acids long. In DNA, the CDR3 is TGTGCCAGCAGTTACACACAGGGGAATGAGCAGTTCTTC. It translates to CASSYTQGNEQFF.

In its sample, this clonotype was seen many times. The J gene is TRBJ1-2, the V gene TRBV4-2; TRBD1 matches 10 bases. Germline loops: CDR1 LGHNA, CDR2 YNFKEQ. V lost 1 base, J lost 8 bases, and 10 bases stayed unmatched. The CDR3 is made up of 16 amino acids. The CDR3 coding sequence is TGTGCCAGCAGCCAAGTTCTGAGACAGGGGGCGCACGGCTACACCTTC. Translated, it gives CASSQVLRQGAHGYTF.

The CDR3 nucleotides read TGCAGTGCCACAGCCCCTGACAGGGGGCACAATGAGCAGTTCTTC. Encoded protein: CSATAPDRGHNEQFF. This sequence joins TRBV20-1 and TRBJ2-1, with 10 nucleotides matching TRBD1. CDR1 is DFQATT and CDR2 is SNEGSKA in the germline V gene (reference sequence). With 6 bases clipped from V and 5 bases from J, the junction kept 10 bases outside the gene matches. The CDR3 sequence is 15 residues long.

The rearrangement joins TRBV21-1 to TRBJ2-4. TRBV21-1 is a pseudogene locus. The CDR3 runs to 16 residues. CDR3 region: CASSKTVRPAKNIQYF. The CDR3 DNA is TGTGCCAGCAGCAAAACAGTGAGGCCAGCCAAAAACATTCAGTACTTC.

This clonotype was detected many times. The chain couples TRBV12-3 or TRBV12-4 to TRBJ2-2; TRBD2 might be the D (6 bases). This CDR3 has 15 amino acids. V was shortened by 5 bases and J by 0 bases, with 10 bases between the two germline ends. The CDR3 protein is CASSGGITNTGELFF. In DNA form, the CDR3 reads TGTGCCAGCAGTGGGGGGATAACGAACACCGGGGAGCTGTTTTTT.

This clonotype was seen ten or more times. Here the CDR3 reads CASGPGFTDTQYF. The CDR3 DNA follows: TGTGCTAGTGGCCCTGGATTCACAGATACGCAGTATTTT. V and J are TRBV12-5 and TRBJ2-3, with unresolved D. Germline V lookup: CDR1 LGHNT, CDR2 FRNRAP. The CDR3 runs 13 residues. V dropped 6 bases and J dropped 2 bases, with 9 bases sitting between them.

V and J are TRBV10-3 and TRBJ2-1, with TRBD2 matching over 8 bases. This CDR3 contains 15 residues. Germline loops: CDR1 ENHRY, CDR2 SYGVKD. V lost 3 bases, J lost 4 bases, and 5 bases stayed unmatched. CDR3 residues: CAISDSGSGYNEQFF. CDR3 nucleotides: TGTGCCATCAGTGACAGCGGGAGCGGGTACAATGAGCAGTTCTTC.

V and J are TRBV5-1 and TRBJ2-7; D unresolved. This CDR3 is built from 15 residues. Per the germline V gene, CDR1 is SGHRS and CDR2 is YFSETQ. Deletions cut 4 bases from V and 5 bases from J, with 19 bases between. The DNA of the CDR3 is TGCGCCAGCAGCCTAGGGTGGGTAGGGCAGGACGAGCAGTACTTC. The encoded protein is CASSLGWVGQDEQYF.

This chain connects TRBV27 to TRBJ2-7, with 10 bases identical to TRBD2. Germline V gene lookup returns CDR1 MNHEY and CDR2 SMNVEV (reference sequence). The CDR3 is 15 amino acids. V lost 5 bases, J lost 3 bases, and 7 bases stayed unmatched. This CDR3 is CASSGASGRGYEQYF. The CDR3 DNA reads TGTGCCAGCAGTGGAGCTAGCGGGAGAGGCTACGAGCAGTACTTC.

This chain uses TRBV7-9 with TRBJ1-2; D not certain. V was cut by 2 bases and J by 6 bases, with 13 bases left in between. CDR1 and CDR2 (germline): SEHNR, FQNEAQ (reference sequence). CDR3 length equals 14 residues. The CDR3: CASSLFRWEHGYTF. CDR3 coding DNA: TGTGCCAGCAGCTTATTCCGGTGGGAACATGGCTACACCTTC.

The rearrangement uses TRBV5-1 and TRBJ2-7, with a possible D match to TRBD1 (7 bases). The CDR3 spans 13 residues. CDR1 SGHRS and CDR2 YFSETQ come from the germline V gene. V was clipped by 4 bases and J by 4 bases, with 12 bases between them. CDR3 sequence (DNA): TGCGCCAGCAGCCAGCCAGGGGGGTACGAGCAGTACTTC. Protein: CASSQPGGYEQYF. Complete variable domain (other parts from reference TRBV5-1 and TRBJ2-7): KAGVTQTPRYLIKTRGQQVTLSCSPISGHRSVSWYQQTPGQGLQFLFEYFSETQRNKGNFPGRFSGRQFSNSRSEMNVSTLELGDSALYLCASSQPGGYEQYFGPGTRLTVT.